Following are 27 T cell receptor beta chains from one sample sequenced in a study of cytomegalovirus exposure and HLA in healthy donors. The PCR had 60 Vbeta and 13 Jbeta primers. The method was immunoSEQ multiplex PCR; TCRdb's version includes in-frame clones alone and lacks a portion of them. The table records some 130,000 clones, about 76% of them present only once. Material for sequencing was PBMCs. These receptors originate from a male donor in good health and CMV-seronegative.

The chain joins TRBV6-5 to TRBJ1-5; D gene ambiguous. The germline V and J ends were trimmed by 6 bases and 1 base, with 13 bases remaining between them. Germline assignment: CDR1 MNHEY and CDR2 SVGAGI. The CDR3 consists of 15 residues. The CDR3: CASSLRSGSNQPQHF. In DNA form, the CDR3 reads TGTGCCAGCAGCCTAAGGTCCGGGAGCAATCAGCCCCAGCATTTT.

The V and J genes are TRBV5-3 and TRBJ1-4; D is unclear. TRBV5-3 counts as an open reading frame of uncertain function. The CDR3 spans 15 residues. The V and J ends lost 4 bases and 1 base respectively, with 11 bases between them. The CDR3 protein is CARSGGLGTNEKLFF. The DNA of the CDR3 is TGTGCCAGAAGCGGAGGGTTGGGAACTAATGAAAAACTGTTTTTT.

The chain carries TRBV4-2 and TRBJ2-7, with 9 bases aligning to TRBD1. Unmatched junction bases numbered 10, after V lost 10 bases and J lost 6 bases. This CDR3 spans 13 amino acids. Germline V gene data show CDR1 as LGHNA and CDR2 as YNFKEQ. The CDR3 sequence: CATRTGEASEQYF. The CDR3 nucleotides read TGTGCCACTCGGACAGGGGAAGCTAGCGAGCAGTACTTC.

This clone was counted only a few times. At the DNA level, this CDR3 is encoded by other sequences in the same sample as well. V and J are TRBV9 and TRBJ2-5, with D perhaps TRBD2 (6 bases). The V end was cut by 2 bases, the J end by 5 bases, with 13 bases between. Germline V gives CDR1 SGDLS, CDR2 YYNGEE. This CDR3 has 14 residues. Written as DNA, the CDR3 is TGTGCCAGCAGCGTCGAAGGTGGGGGGGAGACCCAGTACTTC. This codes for CASSVEGGGETQYF.

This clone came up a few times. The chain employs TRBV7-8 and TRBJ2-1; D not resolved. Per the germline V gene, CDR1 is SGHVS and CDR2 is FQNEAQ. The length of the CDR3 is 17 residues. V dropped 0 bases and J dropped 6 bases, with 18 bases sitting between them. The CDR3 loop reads CASSLARFSVESNEQFF. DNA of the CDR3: TGTGCCAGCAGCTTAGCACGGTTCTCGGTGGAGTCCAATGAGCAGTTCTTC.

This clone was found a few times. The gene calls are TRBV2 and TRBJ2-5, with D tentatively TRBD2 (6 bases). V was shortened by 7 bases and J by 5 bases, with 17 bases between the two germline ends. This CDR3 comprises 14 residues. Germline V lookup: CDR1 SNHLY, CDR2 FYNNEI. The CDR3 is CASNPGLPRETQYF. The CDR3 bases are TGTGCCAGCAACCCGGGACTCCCGAGGGAGACCCAGTACTTC. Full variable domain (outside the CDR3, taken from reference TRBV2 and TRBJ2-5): EPEVTQTPSHQVTQMGQEVILRCVPISNHLYFYWYRQILGQKVEFLVSFYNNEISEKSEIFDDQFSVERPDGSNFTLKIRSTKLEDSAMYFCASNPGLPRETQYFGPGTRLLVL.

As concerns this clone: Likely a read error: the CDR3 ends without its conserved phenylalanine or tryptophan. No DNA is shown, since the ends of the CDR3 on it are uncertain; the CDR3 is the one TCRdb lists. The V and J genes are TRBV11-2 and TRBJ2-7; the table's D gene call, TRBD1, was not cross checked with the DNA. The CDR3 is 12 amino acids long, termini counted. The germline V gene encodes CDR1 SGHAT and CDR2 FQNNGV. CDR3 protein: CASSLVEGDRAI.

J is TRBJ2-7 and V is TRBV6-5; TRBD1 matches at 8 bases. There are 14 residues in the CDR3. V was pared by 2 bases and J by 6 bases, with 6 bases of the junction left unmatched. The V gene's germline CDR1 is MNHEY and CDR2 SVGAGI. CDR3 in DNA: TGTGCCAGCAGTTACAACGACAGGGGTGGCGAGCAGTACTTC. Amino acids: CASSYNDRGGEQYF.

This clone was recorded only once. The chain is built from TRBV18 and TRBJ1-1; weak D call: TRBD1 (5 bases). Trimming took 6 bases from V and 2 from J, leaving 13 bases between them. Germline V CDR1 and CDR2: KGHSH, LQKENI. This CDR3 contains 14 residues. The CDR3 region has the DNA TGTGCCAGCTCCCCTACAGGAGACAACACTGAAGCTTTCTTT. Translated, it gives CASSPTGDNTEAFF.

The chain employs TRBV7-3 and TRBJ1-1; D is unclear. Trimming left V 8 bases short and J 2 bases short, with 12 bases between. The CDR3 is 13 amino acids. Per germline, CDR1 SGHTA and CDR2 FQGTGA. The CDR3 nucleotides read TGTGCCAGCCGGATGGGCCCAAACACTGAAGCTTTCTTT. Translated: CASRMGPNTEAFF.

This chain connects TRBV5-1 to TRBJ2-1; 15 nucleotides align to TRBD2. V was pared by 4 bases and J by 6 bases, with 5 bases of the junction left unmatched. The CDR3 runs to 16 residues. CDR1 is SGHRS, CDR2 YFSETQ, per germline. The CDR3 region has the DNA TGCGCCAGCAGCCGCGGACTAGCGGGAGGGACCAATGAGCAGTTCTTC. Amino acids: CASSRGLAGGTNEQFF.

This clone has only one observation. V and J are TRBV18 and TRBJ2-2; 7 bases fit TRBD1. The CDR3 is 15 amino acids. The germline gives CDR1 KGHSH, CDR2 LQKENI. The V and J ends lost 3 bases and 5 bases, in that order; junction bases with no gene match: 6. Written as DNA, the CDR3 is TGTGCCAGCTCACCGGACCCAGGGGGAACCGGGGAGCTGTTTTTT. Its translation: CASSPDPGGTGELFF.

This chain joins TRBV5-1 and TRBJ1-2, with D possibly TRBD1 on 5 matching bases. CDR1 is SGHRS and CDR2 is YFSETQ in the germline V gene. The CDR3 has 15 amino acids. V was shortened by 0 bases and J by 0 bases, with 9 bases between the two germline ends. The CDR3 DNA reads TGCGCCAGCAGCTTGGCGGCAGGGACTAACTATGGCTACACCTTC. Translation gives CASSLAAGTNYGYTF.

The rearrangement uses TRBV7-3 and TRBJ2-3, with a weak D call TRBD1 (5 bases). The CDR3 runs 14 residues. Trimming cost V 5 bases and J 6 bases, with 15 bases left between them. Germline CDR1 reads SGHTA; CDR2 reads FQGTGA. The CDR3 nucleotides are TGTGCCAGCAGCCAAGCCCCTGGGGCGGATACGCAGTATTTT. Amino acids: CASSQAPGADTQYF.

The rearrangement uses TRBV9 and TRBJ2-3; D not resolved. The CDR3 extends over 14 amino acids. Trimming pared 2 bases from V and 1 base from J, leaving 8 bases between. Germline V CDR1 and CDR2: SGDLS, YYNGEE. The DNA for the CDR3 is TGTGCCAGCAGCGTCCTAGTCGGCACAGATACGCAGTATTTT. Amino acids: CASSVLVGTDTQYF.

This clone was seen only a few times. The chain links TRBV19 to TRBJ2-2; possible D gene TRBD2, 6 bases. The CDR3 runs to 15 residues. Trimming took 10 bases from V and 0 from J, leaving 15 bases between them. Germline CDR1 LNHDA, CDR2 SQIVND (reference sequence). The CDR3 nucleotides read TGTGCCACTACCGCGGGGAATGCGAACACCGGGGAGCTGTTTTTT. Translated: CATTAGNANTGELFF.

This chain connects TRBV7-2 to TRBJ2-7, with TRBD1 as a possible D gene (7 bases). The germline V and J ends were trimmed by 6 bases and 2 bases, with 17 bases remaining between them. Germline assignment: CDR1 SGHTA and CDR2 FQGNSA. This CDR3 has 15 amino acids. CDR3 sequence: CASRPGGTAPYEQYF. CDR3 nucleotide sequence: TGTGCCAGCAGGCCTGGCGGGACAGCCCCCTACGAGCAGTACTTC.

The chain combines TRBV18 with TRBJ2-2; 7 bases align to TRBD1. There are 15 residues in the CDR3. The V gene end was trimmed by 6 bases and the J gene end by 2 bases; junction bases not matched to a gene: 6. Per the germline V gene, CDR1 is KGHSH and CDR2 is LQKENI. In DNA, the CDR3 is TGTGCCAGCTCTCCGCGACAGGGAAACACCGGGGAGCTGTTTTTT. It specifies CASSPRQGNTGELFF.

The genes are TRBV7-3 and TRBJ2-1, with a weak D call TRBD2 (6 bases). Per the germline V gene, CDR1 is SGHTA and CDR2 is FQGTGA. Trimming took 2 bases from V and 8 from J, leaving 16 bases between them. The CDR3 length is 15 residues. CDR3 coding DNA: TGTGCCAGCAGCTTATTTGGCAATCCGGGAGATGAGCAGTTCTTC. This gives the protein CASSLFGNPGDEQFF.

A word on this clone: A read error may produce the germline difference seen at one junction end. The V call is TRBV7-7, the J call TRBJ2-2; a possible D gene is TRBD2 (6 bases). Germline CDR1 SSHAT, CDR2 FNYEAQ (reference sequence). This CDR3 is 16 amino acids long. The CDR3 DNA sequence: TGTGCTAGCAGCTCCCTTCGGGGGTCAGGCACCGGGGAGCTGTTTTTT. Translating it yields CASSSLRGSGTGELFF.

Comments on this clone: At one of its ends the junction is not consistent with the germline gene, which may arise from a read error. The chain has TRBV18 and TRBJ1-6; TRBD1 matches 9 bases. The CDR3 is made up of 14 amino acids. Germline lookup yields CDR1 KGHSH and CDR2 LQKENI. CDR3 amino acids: CASSPGQGNSPLPF. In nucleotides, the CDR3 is TGTGCCAGCTCACCAGGACAGGGGAATTCACCCCTCCCCTTT.

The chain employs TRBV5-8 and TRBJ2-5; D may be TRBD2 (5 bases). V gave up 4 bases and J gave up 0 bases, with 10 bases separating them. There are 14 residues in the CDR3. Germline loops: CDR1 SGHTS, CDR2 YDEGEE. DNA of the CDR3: TGTGCCAGCAGCCCTAGCTGGTACCAAGAGACCCAGTACTTC. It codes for CASSPSWYQETQYF. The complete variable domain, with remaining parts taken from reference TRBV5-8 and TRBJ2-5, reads EAGVTQSPTHLIKTRGQQATLRCSPISGHTSVYWYQQALGLGLQFLLWYDEGEERNRGNFPPRFSGRQFPNYSSELNVNALELEDSALYLCASSPSWYQETQYFGPGTRLLVL.

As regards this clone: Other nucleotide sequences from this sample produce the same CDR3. The CDR3 protein is CASSNPGGPLDWAGGYTF. The CDR3 DNA reads TGTGCCAGTAGTAATCCCGGGGGGCCTCTCGATTGGGCTGGTGGCTACACCTTC. The gene calls are TRBV19 and TRBJ1-2, with D perhaps matching TRBD1 (6 bases). V was clipped by 4 bases and J by 7 bases, with 28 bases between them. This CDR3 is built from 18 residues. Germline loops: CDR1 LNHDA, CDR2 SQIVND (reference sequence).

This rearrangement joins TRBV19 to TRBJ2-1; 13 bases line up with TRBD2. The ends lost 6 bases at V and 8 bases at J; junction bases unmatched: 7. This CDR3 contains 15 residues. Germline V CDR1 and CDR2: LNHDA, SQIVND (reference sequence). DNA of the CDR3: TGTGCCAGTAGCTCACTAGCGGGGGGGCGGGATGAGCAGTTCTTC. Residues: CASSSLAGGRDEQFF.

The CDR3 region has the DNA TGTGCCTGGAGGACAGGCCGCTCTGGAAACACCATATATTTT. This encodes CAWRTGRSGNTIYF. The genes are TRBV30 and TRBJ1-3, with D perhaps matching TRBD1 (6 bases). V gave up 3 bases and J gave up 0 bases, with 9 bases separating them. Looked up from germline, CDR1 is GTSNPN and CDR2 is SVGIG (reference sequence). The CDR3 has 14 residues.

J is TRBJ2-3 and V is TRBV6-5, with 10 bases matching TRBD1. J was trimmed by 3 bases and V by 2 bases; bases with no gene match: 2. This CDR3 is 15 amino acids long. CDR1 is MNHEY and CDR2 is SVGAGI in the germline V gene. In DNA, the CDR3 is TGTGCCAGCAGTTACGACAGGGGGCCTACAGATACGCAGTATTTT. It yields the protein CASSYDRGPTDTQYF.

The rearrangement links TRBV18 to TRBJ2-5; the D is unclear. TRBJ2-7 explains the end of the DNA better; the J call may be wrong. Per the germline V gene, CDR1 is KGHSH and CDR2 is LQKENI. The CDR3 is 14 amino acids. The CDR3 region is CASSPPVWAYEQYF. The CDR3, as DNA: TGTGCCAGCTCACCCCCGGTGTGGGCCTACGAGCAGTACTTC.